These T cell receptor beta chains were read from a single sample in a study of T cells in Graves' hyperthyroidism and ophthalmopathy. TCRdb redid the calling of the multiplex PCR reads with MiXCR, one entry per CDR3 protein. The sample holds around 620,000 distinct CDR3 sequences; 46% are singletons and the top ten take under 20%. The sequencing sample was made of peripheral blood or thyroid tissue (not recorded which). The receptor source for this set is an adult woman with Graves' disease, either hyperthyroidism or ophthalmopathy (not recorded which). Each CDR3 is given with its conserved first and last residue. Fields, in order: D gene, V gene, J gene, clone size, CDR3 protein, CDR3 DNA. A D gene is named only where the DNA matches it firmly. Only part of the rows carry a size: once, few, many, or a class if the clone is expanded.

.	TRBV6-1	TRBJ1-2	once	CASSEIAGDYGYTF	TGTGCCAGCAGTGAGATTGCAGGAGACTATGGCTACACCTTC
TRBD1	TRBV20-1	TRBJ1-2	.	CSAREGTGYGYTF	TGCAGTGCTAGAGAGGGGACAGGATATGGCTACACCTTC
.	TRBV6-5	TRBJ2-7	few	CASSYSEGYQQYF	TGTGCCAGCAGTTACTCTGAGGGCTATCAGCAGTACTTC
.	TRBV25-1	TRBJ1-3	few	CASSVGGRGNTIYF	TGTGCCAGCAGTGTTGGGGGAAGAGGAAACACCATATATTTT
.	TRBV6-5	TRBJ1-1	.	CASRVRGMNTEAFF	TGTGCCAGCAGAGTCAGGGGAATGAACACTGAAGCTTTCTTT
.	TRBV12-3/TRBV12-4	TRBJ1-1	.	CASSSPGTPNTEAFF	TGTGCCAGCAGTTCGCCCGGGACACCGAACACTGAAGCTTTCTTT
.	TRBV2	TRBJ1-1	.	CASSVLVQCEAFF	TGTGCCAGCAGTGTCCTTGTGCAGTGTGAGGCTTTCTTT
TRBD1	TRBV11-2	TRBJ1-1	many	CASSSRQGGAFF	TGTGCCAGCTCTTCAAGGCAGGGGGGAGCTTTCTTT
TRBD1	TRBV10-3	TRBJ2-7	once	CATSVDRRSYEQYF	TGTGCCACGTCCGTGGACAGGAGGTCCTACGAGCAGTACTTC
.	TRBV7-9	TRBJ2-7	.	CASSQGSRAYEQYF	TGTGCCAGCAGCCAAGGTTCCAGGGCCTACGAGCAGTACTTC
.	TRBV6-1	TRBJ1-5	many	CASSEGRGRGQPQHF	TGTGCCAGCAGTGAAGGTCGGGGGCGAGGTCAGCCCCAGCATTTT
TRBD2	TRBV9	TRBJ2-6	.	CASSLAGFSRVGTEAF	TGTGCCAGCAGCTTAGCGGGTTTCTCTCGCGTCGGAACTGAAGCTTTC
.	TRBV2	TRBJ2-5	.	CASRSIETQYF	TGTGCCAGCAGGAGTATTGAGACCCAGTACTTC
TRBD1	TRBV6-5	TRBJ2-7	many	CASSRTGAEQYF	TGTGCCAGCAGCCGAACAGGGGCCGAGCAGTACTTC
.	TRBV19	TRBJ1-3	many	CASSRELGSSGNTIYF	TGTGCCAGTAGTCGCGAGCTGGGAAGCTCTGGAAACACCATATATTTT
.	TRBV7-9	TRBJ1-5	.	CASSSSGVSNQPQHF	TGTGCCAGCAGCTCCAGTGGGGTTAGCAATCAGCCCCAGCATTTT
TRBD1	TRBV5-1	TRBJ1-5	.	CASKQGSNQPQHF	TGCGCCAGCAAACAGGGGAGCAATCAGCCCCAGCATTTT
TRBD1	TRBV2	TRBJ1-1	many	CASSGPGQTTGGFF	TGTGCCAGCAGCGGACCGGGACAGACAACCGGAGGTTTCTTT
TRBD1	TRBV12-3/TRBV12-4	TRBJ2-7	many	CASSPGTGSKQYF	TGTGCCAGCAGTCCCGGGACAGGGTCCAAGCAGTACTTC
.	TRBV7-9	TRBJ2-7	.	CASSLERQGVGEQYF	TGTGCCAGCAGCTTAGAGCGGCAGGGAGTCGGGGAGCAGTACTTC
.	TRBV7-9	TRBJ2-2	.	CASRLSGTQTGELFF	TGTGCCAGCAGACTCTCCGGGACGCAGACCGGGGAGCTGTTTTTT
TRBD1	TRBV15	TRBJ1-2	.	CATSRAGQEDYGYTF	TGTGCCACCAGCAGAGCAGGACAGGAGGACTATGGCTACACCTTC
TRBD1	TRBV24-1	TRBJ1-5	few	CATSKGQVGQPQHF	TGTGCCACCAGCAAAGGACAGGTCGGTCAGCCCCAGCATTTT
.	TRBV2	TRBJ2-7	many	CASSSRRQSYEQYF	TGTGCCAGCAGTAGTCGGCGCCAAAGCTACGAGCAGTACTTC
.	TRBV6-5	TRBJ1-2	.	CAISADTYGYTF	TGTGCCATCAGTGCGGACACCTATGGCTACACCTTC
.	TRBV29-1	TRBJ1-2	.	CSVSKGGHTF	TGCAGCGTTTCCAAGGGTGGCCACACCTTC
.	TRBV15	TRBJ1-1	few	CATSSKEGSEAFF	TGTGCCACCAGCAGCAAAGAGGGATCTGAAGCTTTCTTT
TRBD2	TRBV5-1	TRBJ2-3	.	CASRTSGSSTDTQYF	TGCGCCAGCCGGACTAGCGGGAGTAGCACAGATACGCAGTATTTT
.	TRBV5-4	TRBJ2-2	.	CASSLGATTGELFF	TGTGCCAGCAGCTTGGGGGCCACCACCGGGGAGCTGTTTTTT
.	TRBV9	TRBJ1-2	many	CASSVEEIYGYTF	TGTGCCAGCAGCGTAGAAGAGATCTATGGCTACACCTTC
.	TRBV5-1	TRBJ2-1	many	CASSVYIRGNEQFF	TGCGCCAGCAGCGTATATATCAGGGGAAATGAGCAGTTCTTC